The source of this TCR beta chain is a study of blood T cells in healthy people across ages. General study points: Estimates of diversity drawn from one million T cells were considered underestimates. Higher diversity and more naive CD4+ cells were features of long-lived donors, compared to aged donors.

The CDR3 is made up of 15 amino acids. V trimming: 6 bases; J trimming: 1 base; junction bases outside the gene matches: 5. Germline CDR1 reads SGHTA; CDR2 reads FQGNSA. This clonotype was seen a handful of times. The antigen remains undetermined. It was with a sample-barcoded 5' primer and a J-beta primer mix that a second PCR of roughly 7 to 12 cycles was run. TCRdb itself ran the 5' RACE reads through MiXCR, one entry per CDR3 protein. Among 1.4 million to 1.5 million distinct CDR3 sequences listed, around two fifths were seen once. This TCR derives from a woman under 30 in good health. The gene calls are TRBV7-2 and TRBJ2-5, with TRBD2 matching 10 bases. Sequences were obtained from blood. The CDR3 DNA is TGTGCCAGCAGATGGACTAGCGGTACCCAAGAGACCCAGTACTTC. It is translated as CASRWTSGTQETQYF.